The 4 T cell receptor beta chains listed next were all sequenced from one sample in a study of identical twins. TCRdb itself ran the 5' RACE reads through MiXCR, one entry per CDR3 protein. Altogether 1.5 million to 2 million distinct CDR3 sequences are present, under 35% being singletons, with the ten largest covering about 0.25%. The source material was cord blood. The receptors stem from a newborn girl in good health.

This clonotype was picked up a small number of times. V and J are TRBV7-8 and TRBJ1-5; D call uncertain. Trimming took 4 bases from V and 0 from J, leaving 13 bases between them. Germline lookup yields CDR1 SGHVS and CDR2 FQNEAQ. CDR3 length: 16 residues. The CDR3 region is CASSSGTRYSNQPQHF. In DNA form, the CDR3 reads TGTGCCAGCAGCTCCGGTACACGTTATAGCAATCAGCCCCAGCATTTT.

The rearrangement uses TRBV5-1 and TRBJ1-1, with no clear D. Germline V gives CDR1 SGHRS, CDR2 YFSETQ. The CDR3 totals 15 residues. V was pared by 2 bases and J by 3 bases, with 14 bases between. In DNA form, the CDR3 reads TGCGCCAGCAGCTTATTTGAGGGTGGAGACACTGAAGCTTTCTTT. Its translation: CASSLFEGGDTEAFF.

This clonotype was seen only a few times. Mismatch with germline at one junction end may stem from a read error. The chain recombines TRBV4-1 with TRBJ1-5; 7 bases align to TRBD1. CDR1 and CDR2 (germline): MGHRA, YSYEKL. This CDR3 has 16 residues. Here the CDR3 DNA reads TGTGCCAGCTCACCCCGGGACAGAGGTTCCAATCAGCCCCAGCATTTT. Translated, it gives CASSPRDRGSNQPQHF.

V and J are TRBV20-1 and TRBJ2-5; 11 bases map to TRBD2. The J call is doubtful: the DNA matches TRBJ2-7 better. The CDR3 loop spans 16 amino acids. Germline loops: CDR1 DFQATT, CDR2 SNEGSKA (reference sequence). The CDR3 bases are TGCAGTGCTAGTCAGTTTGGTAGCGGGAGGGGCTACGAGCAGTACTTC. Protein sequence: CSASQFGSGRGYEQYF.